These 20 T cell receptor beta chains were all obtained from the same sample, sequenced in a study of blood T cell repertoires in COVID-19. TCRdb's table, derived via immunoSEQ multiplex PCR, lists solely in-frame clones and lacks some. This table has a few hundred thousand clones, about 85% appearing once. Material for sequencing was peripheral blood. These TCRs come from a woman aged 50 to 60 with COVID-19, enrolled during active disease.

The table lists this clone with a count of one. This sequence joins TRBV7-2 and TRBJ1-5; TRBD1 is a possible D gene (6 bases). Trimming pared 4 bases from V and 1 base from J, leaving 14 bases between. Germline V lookup: CDR1 SGHTA, CDR2 FQGNSA. The CDR3 extends over 16 amino acids. The CDR3 sequence: CASSSPLGASNQPQHF. In DNA form, the CDR3 reads TGTGCCAGCAGCTCCCCCCTGGGGGCGAGCAATCAGCCCCAGCATTTT.

The chain carries TRBV4-1 and TRBJ2-3; TRBD1 is a possible D gene (6 bases). V lost 0 bases and J lost 2, with 15 bases in between. Germline V gene lookup returns CDR1 MGHRA and CDR2 YSYEKL. The CDR3 covers 17 residues. Here the CDR3 reads CASSQDNLQGYTDTQYF. The DNA for the CDR3 is TGCGCCAGCAGCCAAGATAACCTACAGGGCTACACAGATACGCAGTATTTT.

The chain has TRBV29-1 and TRBJ1-1; 11 bases map to TRBD1. Germline V gene lookup returns CDR1 SQVTM and CDR2 ANQGSEA. Trimming took 7 bases from V and 5 from J; bases not matched to a gene: 6. CDR3 size: 13 residues. The CDR3 nucleotides are TGCAGCGCGGACAGGGGGCGGGAAACTGAAGCTTTCTTT. The encoded protein is CSADRGRETEAFF.

This clone has a handful of counts. The chain employs TRBV27 and TRBJ2-7, with D hard to call. Germline assignment: CDR1 MNHEY and CDR2 SMNVEV (reference sequence). The CDR3 runs to 14 residues. The V end was cut by 6 bases, the J end by 5 bases, with 17 bases between. The CDR3 nucleotides are TGTGCCAGCAGGAGCGCCTTACTTGTCCACGAGCAGTACGTC. The encoded protein is CASRSALLVHEQYV.

V usage is TRBV27 and J usage is TRBJ2-1; D perhaps matches TRBD2 (6 bases). Germline V CDR1 and CDR2: MNHEY, SMNVEV (reference sequence). V was shortened by 8 bases and J by 5 bases, with 22 bases between the two germline ends. The CDR3 contains 16 residues. CDR3 nucleotides: TGTGCCAGCGGCCGCGGGGTACGGGGAGGTCACAATGAGCAGTTCTTC. It encodes CASGRGVRGGHNEQFF.

The rearrangement joins TRBV3-1 (or the pseudogene TRBV3-2) to TRBJ2-2, with D unresolved. The germline V and J ends were trimmed by 4 bases and 6 bases, with 12 bases remaining between them. CDR3 size: 14 residues. Germline lookup yields CDR1 LGHDT and CDR2 YNNKEL (reference sequence). DNA of the CDR3: TGTGCCAGCAGCCCGAGAACTGCCCCCGGGGAGCTGTTTTTT. Amino acid sequence: CASSPRTAPGELFF.

The chain recombines TRBV12-3 or TRBV12-4 with TRBJ1-3; TRBD1 matches 7 bases. This CDR3 has 13 amino acids. Trimming cost V 10 bases and J 2 bases; bases outside gene matches: 5. For the CDR3, the DNA is TGTGCCACTACAGACAGGGCTGGAAACACCATATATTTT. It yields the protein CATTDRAGNTIYF.

The CDR3 sequence is CASKPGQGFYNSPLHF. The CDR3 DNA reads as TGTGCCAGTAAACCGGGACAGGGATTCTATAATTCACCCCTCCACTTT. This rearrangement joins TRBV19 to TRBJ1-6; the match to TRBD1 covers 9 bases. Looked up from germline, CDR1 is LNHDA and CDR2 is SQIVND (reference sequence). The CDR3 has 16 residues. V trimming: 7 bases; J trimming: 3 bases; junction bases outside the gene matches: 7.

The J gene is TRBJ2-2, the V gene TRBV6-6, with a weak D call TRBD2 (6 bases). The germline CDR1 and CDR2 sequences are MNHNY and SVGAGI (reference sequence). Trimming shortened V by 7 bases and J by 5 bases, and 11 bases separated the two germline ends. The CDR3 covers 13 residues. CDR3: CASTAGMTGELFF. The CDR3 bases are TGTGCCAGCACCGCGGGGATGACCGGGGAGCTGTTTTTT.

This clone was seen a single time. The chain combines TRBV28 with TRBJ1-2; D perhaps matches TRBD1 (5 bases). CDR1 is MDHEN, CDR2 SYDVKM, per germline. This CDR3 has 14 residues. Trimming shortened V by 2 bases and J by 4 bases, and 11 bases separated the two germline ends. The CDR3 region has the DNA TGTGCCAGCAGTTTAAGCGGGGCGTCCTATGGCTACACCTTC. It translates to CASSLSGASYGYTF.

The chain combines TRBV19 with TRBJ2-5; the D gene is possibly TRBD1 (5 bases). Per germline, CDR1 LNHDA and CDR2 SQIVND (reference sequence). The CDR3 contains 15 residues. Trimming removed 3 bases from V and 4 bases from J, with 15 bases in between. CDR3 in DNA: TGTGCCAGTAGTATCGTGGGGTGGCAGGGAGAGACCCAGTACTTC. Amino acids: CASSIVGWQGETQYF.

Written as DNA, the CDR3 is TGTGCCAGCAGTTTTAAGAAACTCACTGAAGCTTTCTTT. It is translated as CASSFKKLTEAFF. V and J are TRBV12-3 or TRBV12-4 and TRBJ1-1, with unresolved D. The CDR3 sequence is 13 residues long. The V and J ends lost 3 bases and 4 bases respectively, with 9 bases between them.

This rearrangement joins TRBV6-5 to TRBJ1-5, with D tentatively TRBD1 (5 bases). Germline lookup yields CDR1 MNHEY and CDR2 SVGAGI. Deletions cut 5 bases from V and 7 bases from J, with 18 bases between. This CDR3 spans 15 amino acids. The CDR3 loop reads CASSPQGLQGQPQHF. The CDR3 region has the DNA TGTGCCAGCAGTCCCCAGGGCCTACAAGGGCAGCCCCAGCATTTT.

This clone was counted a single time. The chain is built from TRBV4-2 and TRBJ1-4, with TRBD1 identical over 10 bases. CDR1 and CDR2 (germline): LGHNA, YNFKEQ. Losses at the gene ends were 1 base for V and 6 bases for J; bases not matched to a gene: 5. The CDR3 covers 16 residues. The CDR3 loop reads CASSQAAGQGYEKLFF. The CDR3 coding sequence is TGTGCCAGCAGCCAAGCTGCGGGACAGGGGTATGAAAAACTGTTTTTT.

This clone was detected only once. The genes are TRBV19 and TRBJ1-1; no clear D gene. V lost 5 bases and J 3 bases, leaving 10 bases between the germline ends. CDR1 and CDR2 from the germline V gene are LNHDA and SQIVND (reference sequence). The CDR3 extends over 13 amino acids. CDR3 in DNA: TGTGCCAGTAGTCCCTACGGAGACACTGAAGCTTTCTTT. Residues: CASSPYGDTEAFF.

The chain employs TRBV5-4 and TRBJ2-7; 7 positions agree with TRBD1. The germline CDR1 and CDR2 sequences are SGHNT and YYREEE (reference sequence). With 5 bases clipped from V and 4 bases from J, the junction kept 9 bases outside the gene matches. The CDR3 extends over 14 amino acids. The CDR3 loop reads CASRNRGQSYEQYV. The CDR3 DNA follows: TGTGCCAGCAGAAACAGGGGCCAGTCGTACGAGCAGTACGTC.

This clone was observed a few times. The V and J genes are TRBV25-1 and TRBJ1-6, with 7 bases fitting TRBD1. With 4 bases clipped from V and 9 bases from J, the junction kept 3 bases outside the gene matches. From germline, CDR1 is MGHDK and CDR2 SYGVNS. The CDR3 is 13 residues long. In DNA form, the CDR3 reads TGTGCCAGCAGTGGACAGGGAGGTTCACCCCTCCACTTT. Residues: CASSGQGGSPLHF.

The chain uses TRBV29-1 and TRBJ1-1; 10 bases agree with TRBD1. The V segment lost 7 bases and the J segment 6 bases; nucleotides outside the gene matches: 2. Germline CDR1 and CDR2: SQVTM and ANQGSEA. This CDR3 has 11 amino acids. The DNA for the CDR3 is TGCAGCGCCGGGACAGGGGCTGAAGCTTTCTTT. Its translation is CSAGTGAEAFF.

The chain combines TRBV5-1 with TRBJ2-2; perhaps TRBD1 as D (5 bases). CDR3 length: 15 residues. The ends were cut back, 5 bases at V and 0 bases at J, with 11 bases in the middle. Germline CDR1 SGHRS, CDR2 YFSETQ. DNA of the CDR3: TGCGCCAGCAGACGCTCCAGGGCGAACACCGGGGAGCTGTTTTTT. Encoded protein: CASRRSRANTGELFF. Using reference TRBV5-1 and TRBJ2-2 for the parts outside the CDR3, the full variable domain is KAGVTQTPRYLIKTRGQQVTLSCSPISGHRSVSWYQQTPGQGLQFLFEYFSETQRNKGNFPGRFSGRQFSNSRSEMNVSTLELGDSALYLCASRRSRANTGELFFGEGSRLTVL.

This clone showed up just a few times. This chain uses TRBV5-8 with TRBJ2-3, with TRBD1 identical over 10 bases. Per the germline V gene, CDR1 is SGHTS and CDR2 is YDEGEE. This CDR3 spans 16 amino acids. The J segment lost 1 base and the V segment lost 4 bases, leaving 6 bases of the junction unmatched. The CDR3 sequence: CASSPLTGGGTDTQYF. For the CDR3, the DNA is TGTGCCAGCAGCCCCCTGACAGGGGGCGGCACAGATACGCAGTATTTT.